This T cell receptor beta chain was recorded in a study of regulatory T cells in long-lasting Graves disease. Findings and limits, study-wide: Relative to newly diagnosed Graves' patients, persistent ones had lower TCR diversity. Analyses excluded thyroid tissue, covering peripheral blood alone.

Library construction for TCR beta used iRepertoire HTBI primers and Arm-PCR of CDR3 regions. Per the study methods: The study identified around 62 TRBV and 11 to 15 TRBJ segments across samples. From the multiplex PCR reads, TCRdb called clonotypes with MiXCR, one entry per CDR3 protein. The V and J calls follow TCRdb's processing rather than the paper's. The sample shows 300,000 to 400,000 distinct CDR3 sequences, under 20% of them seen only once. The time point: newly diagnosed GD, antithyroid drugs for less than 3 months. There was RNA extracted from PBMCs, and the TCR library was made from it. The CDR3 extends over 16 amino acids. V was clipped by 0 bases and J by 7 bases, with 16 bases between them. Germline V gene lookup returns CDR1 LNHNV and CDR2 YYDKDF (reference sequence). This clonotype has more than one count but fewer than ten. Antigen specificity is unknown.

The rearrangement links TRBV15 to TRBJ1-5; the D gene is possibly TRBD1 (5 bases). The source was peripheral blood mononuclear cells (PBMCs), collected at new diagnosis, from a patient treated with antithyroid drugs. The TCR was taken from a female donor with Graves disease. CDR3 DNA: TGTGCCACCAGCAGAGACCTATCGCGCGACAGCCAGCCCCAGCATTTT. Protein product: CATSRDLSRDSQPQHF. Using reference TRBV15 and TRBJ1-5 for the parts outside the CDR3, the full variable domain is DAMVIQNPRYQVTQFGKPVTLSCSQTLNHNVMYWYQQKSSQAPKLLFHYYDKDFNNEADTPDNFQSRRPNTSFCFLDIRSPGLGDTAMYLCATSRDLSRDSQPQHFGDGTRLSIL.